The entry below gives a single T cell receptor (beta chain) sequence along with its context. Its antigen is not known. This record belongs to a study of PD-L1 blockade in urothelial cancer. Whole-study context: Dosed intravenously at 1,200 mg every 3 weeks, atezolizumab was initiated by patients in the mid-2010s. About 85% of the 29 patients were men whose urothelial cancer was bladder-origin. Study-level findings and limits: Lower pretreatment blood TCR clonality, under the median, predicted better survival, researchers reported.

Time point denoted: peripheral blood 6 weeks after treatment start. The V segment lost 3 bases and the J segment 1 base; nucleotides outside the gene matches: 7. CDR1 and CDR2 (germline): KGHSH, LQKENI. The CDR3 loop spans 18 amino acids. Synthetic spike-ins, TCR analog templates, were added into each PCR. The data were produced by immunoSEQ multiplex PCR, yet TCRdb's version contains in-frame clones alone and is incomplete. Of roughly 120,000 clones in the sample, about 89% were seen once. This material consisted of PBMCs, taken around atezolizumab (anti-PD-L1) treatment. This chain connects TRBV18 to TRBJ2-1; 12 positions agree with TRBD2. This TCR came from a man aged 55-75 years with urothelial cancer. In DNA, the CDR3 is TGTGCCAGCTCACCCAGGACTAGCGGGGAGGGATCCTACAATGAGCAGTTCTTC. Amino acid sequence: CASSPRTSGEGSYNEQFF.